Here is one T cell receptor (beta chain) with its context. The germline CDR1 and CDR2 sequences are MNHEY and SMNVEV (reference sequence). The ends were cut back, 4 bases at V and 3 bases at J, with 14 bases in the middle. This CDR3 has 15 residues. This entry is derived from a study of blood T cells in healthy people across ages. Using a J-beta primer mix together with a sample-barcoded 5' primer, a second PCR was run for roughly 6 to 11 cycles. Via MiXCR, TCRdb re-called the 5' RACE reads, giving one row per CDR3 protein. Of around 820,000 distinct CDR3 sequences in the sample, about 25% are singletons; the top ten hold under 4.5%. The same sample was also studied in work on T cells of mothers and their children.

The receptor was derived from a boy younger than 18 in good health. The rearrangement uses TRBV27 and TRBJ2-3; perhaps TRBD2 as D (6 bases). The sequenced material came from blood. The CDR3 spells CASSSTRLGTDTQYF. CDR3 sequence (DNA): TGTGCCAGCAGTTCGACTAGGCTCGGGACAGATACGCAGTATTTT.